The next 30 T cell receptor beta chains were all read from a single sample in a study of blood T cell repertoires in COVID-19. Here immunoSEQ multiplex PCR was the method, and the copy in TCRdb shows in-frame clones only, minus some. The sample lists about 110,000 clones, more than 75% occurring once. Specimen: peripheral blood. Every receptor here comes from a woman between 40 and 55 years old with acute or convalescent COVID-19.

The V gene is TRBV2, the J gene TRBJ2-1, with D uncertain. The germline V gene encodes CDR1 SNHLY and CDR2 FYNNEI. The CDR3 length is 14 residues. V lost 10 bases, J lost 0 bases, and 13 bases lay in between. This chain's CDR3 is CATQTETSYNEQFF. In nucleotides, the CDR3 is TGTGCCACCCAGACTGAGACCTCCTACAATGAGCAGTTCTTC.

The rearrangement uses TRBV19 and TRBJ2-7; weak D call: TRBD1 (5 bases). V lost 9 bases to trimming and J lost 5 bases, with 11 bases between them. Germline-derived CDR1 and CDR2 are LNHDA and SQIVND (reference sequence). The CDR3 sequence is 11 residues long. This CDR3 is CASQGAHEQYF. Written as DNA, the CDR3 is TGTGCCAGCCAAGGGGCCCACGAGCAGTACTTC. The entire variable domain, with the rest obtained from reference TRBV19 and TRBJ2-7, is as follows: DGGITQSPKYLFRKEGQNVTLSCEQNLNHDAMYWYRQDPGQGLRLIYYSQIVNDFQKGDIAEGYSVSREKKESFPLTVTSAQKNPTAFYLCASQGAHEQYFGPGTRLTVT.

For the CDR3, the DNA is TGTGCCAGCACGCCCGGACTTGCTAACTATGGCTACACCTTC. Its protein is CASTPGLANYGYTF. The J gene is TRBJ1-2, the V gene TRBV6-5; D call uncertain. Germline V gives CDR1 MNHEY, CDR2 SVGAGI. Trimming took off 7 bases at V and 0 bases at J, with 12 bases between the two ends. The CDR3 totals 14 residues.

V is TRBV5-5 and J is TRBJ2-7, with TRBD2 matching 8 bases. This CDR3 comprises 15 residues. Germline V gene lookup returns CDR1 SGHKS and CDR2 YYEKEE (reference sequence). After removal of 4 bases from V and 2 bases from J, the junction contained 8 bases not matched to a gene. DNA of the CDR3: TGTGCCAGCAGCCGCATATTAGCGGGGACCTACGAGCAGTACTTC. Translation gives CASSRILAGTYEQYF.

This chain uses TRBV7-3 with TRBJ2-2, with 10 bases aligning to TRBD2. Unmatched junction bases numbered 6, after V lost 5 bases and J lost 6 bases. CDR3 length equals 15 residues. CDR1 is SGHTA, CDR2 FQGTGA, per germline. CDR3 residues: CASSALAGTAGELFF. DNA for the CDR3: TGTGCCAGCAGCGCACTAGCGGGGACGGCCGGGGAGCTGTTTTTT. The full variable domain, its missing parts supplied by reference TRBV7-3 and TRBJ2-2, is GAGVSQTPSNKVTEKGKYVELRCDPISGHTALYWYRQSLGQGPEFLIYFQGTGAADDSGLPNDRFFAVRPEGSVSTLKIQRTERGDSAVYLCASSALAGTAGELFFGEGSRLTVL.

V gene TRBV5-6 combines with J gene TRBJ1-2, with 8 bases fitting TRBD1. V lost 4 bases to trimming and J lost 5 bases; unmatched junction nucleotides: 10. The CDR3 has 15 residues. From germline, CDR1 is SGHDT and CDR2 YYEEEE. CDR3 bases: TGTGCCAGCAGCCGAAAGACAGGGGCCCTATATGGCTACACCTTC. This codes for CASSRKTGALYGYTF. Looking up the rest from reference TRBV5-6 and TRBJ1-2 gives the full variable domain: DAGVTQSPTHLIKTRGQQVTLRCSPKSGHDTVSWYQQALGQGPQFIFQYYEEEERQRGNFPDRFSGHQFPNYSSELNVNALLLGDSALYLCASSRKTGALYGYTFGSGTRLTVV.

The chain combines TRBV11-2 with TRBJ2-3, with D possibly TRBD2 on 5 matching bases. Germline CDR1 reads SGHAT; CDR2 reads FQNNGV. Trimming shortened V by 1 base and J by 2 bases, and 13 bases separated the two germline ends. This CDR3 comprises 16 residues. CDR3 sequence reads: CASSLGGFGFTDTQYF. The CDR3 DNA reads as TGTGCCAGCAGCTTAGGAGGGTTTGGTTTCACAGATACGCAGTATTTT.

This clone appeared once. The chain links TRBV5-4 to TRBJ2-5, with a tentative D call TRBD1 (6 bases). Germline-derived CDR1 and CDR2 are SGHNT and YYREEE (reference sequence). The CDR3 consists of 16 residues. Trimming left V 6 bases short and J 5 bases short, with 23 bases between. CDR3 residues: CASIPKGSRGGETQYF. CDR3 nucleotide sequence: TGTGCCAGCATCCCAAAGGGGTCCAGGGGCGGTGAGACCCAGTACTTC.

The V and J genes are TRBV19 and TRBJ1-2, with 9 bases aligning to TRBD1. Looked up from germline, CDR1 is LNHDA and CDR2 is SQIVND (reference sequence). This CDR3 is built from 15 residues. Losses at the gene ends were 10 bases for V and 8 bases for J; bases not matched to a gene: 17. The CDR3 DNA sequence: TGTGCCACCAGCCAAAATACAGGGGGCGCGAAGGGCTACACCTTC. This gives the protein CATSQNTGGAKGYTF.

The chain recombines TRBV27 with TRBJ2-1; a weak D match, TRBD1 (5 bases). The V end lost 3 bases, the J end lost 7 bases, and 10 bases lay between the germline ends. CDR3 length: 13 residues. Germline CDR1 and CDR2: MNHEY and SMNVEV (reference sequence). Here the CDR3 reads CASSLGLGNEQFF. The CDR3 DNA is TGTGCCAGCAGTTTGGGGCTCGGTAATGAGCAGTTCTTC.

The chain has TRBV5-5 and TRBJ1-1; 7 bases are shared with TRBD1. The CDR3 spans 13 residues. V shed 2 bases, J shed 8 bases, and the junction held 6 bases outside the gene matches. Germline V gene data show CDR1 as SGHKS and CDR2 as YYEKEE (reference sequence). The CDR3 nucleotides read TGTGCCAGCAGCTTTGAGTGGGACAGAGAAGCTTTCTTT. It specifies CASSFEWDREAFF.

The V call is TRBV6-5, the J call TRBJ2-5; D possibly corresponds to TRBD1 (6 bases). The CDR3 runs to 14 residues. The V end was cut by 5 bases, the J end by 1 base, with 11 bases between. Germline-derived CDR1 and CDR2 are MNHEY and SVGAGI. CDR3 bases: TGTGCCAGCAGTCCCACAGGGATCCAAGAGACCCAGTACTTC. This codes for CASSPTGIQETQYF.

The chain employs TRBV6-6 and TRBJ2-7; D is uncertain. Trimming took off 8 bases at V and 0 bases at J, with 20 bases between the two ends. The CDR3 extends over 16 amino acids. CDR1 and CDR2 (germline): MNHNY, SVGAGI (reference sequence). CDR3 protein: CASSRGSAQSSYEQYF. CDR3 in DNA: TGTGCCAGCTCCAGAGGATCAGCGCAGAGCTCCTACGAGCAGTACTTC.

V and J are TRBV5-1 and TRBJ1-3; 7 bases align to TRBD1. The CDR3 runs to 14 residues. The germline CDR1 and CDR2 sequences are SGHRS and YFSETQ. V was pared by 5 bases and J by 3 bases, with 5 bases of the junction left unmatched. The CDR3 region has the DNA TGCGCCAGCAGTTACGGACAGGATGGAAACACCATATATTTT. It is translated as CASSYGQDGNTIYF.

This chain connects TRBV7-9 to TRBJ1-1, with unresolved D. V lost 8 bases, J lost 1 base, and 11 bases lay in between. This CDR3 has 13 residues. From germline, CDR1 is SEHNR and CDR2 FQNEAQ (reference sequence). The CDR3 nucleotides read TGTGCCAGCTTCAGGAGGGAGAACACTGAAGCTTTCTTT. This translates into CASFRRENTEAFF.

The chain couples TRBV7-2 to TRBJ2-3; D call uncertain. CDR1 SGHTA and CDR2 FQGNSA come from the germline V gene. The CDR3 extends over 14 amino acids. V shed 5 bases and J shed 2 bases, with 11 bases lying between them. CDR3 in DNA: TGTGCCAGCAGCAACTTCCGATCCACAGATACGCAGTATTTT. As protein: CASSNFRSTDTQYF. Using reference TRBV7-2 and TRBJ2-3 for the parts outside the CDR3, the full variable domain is GAGVSQSPSNKVTEKGKDVELRCDPISGHTALYWYRQSLGQGLEFLIYFQGNSAPDKSGLPSDRFSAERTGGSVSTLTIQRTQQEDSAVYLCASSNFRSTDTQYFGPGTRLTVL.

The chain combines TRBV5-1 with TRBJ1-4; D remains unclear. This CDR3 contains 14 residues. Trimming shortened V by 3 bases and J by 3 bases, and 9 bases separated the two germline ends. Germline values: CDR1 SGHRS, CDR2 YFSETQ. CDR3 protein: CASSSGPSNEKLFF. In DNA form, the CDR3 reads TGCGCCAGCAGCTCCGGTCCATCTAATGAAAAACTGTTTTTT.

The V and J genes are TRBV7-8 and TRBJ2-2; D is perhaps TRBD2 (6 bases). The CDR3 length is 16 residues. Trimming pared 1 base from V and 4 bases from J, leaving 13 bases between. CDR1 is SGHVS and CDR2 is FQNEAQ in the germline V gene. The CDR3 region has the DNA TGTGCCAGCAGCTTAGTATACGGGGGTGGCACCGGGGAGCTGTTTTTT. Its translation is CASSLVYGGGTGELFF.

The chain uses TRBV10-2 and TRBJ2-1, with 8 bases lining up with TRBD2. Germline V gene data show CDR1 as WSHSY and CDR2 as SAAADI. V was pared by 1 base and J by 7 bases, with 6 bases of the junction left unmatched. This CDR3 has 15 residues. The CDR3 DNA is TGCGCCAGCAGTGAGTTGGGCGGGGGGTTTAATGAGCAGTTCTTC. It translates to CASSELGGGFNEQFF.

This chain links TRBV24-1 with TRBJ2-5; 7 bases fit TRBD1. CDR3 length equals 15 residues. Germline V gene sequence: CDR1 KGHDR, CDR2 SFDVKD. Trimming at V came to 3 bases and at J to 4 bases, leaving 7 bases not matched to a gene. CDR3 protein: CATSDPTGAGETQYF. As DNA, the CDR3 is TGTGCCACCAGTGATCCCACAGGGGCCGGAGAGACCCAGTACTTC.

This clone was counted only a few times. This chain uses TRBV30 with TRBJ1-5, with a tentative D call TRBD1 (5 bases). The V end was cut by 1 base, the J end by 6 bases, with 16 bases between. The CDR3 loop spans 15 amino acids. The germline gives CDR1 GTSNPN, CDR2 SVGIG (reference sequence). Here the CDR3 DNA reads TGTGCCTGGAGTGGGGCCCGGGTGGGGCCTCAGCCCCAGCATTTT. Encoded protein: CAWSGARVGPQPQHF.

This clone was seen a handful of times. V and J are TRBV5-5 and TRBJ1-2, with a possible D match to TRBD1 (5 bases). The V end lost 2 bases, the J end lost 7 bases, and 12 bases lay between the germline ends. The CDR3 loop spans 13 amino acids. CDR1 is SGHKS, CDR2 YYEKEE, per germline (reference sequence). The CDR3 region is CASSFDYGGGYTF. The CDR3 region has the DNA TGTGCCAGCAGCTTTGATTACGGGGGTGGCTACACCTTC.

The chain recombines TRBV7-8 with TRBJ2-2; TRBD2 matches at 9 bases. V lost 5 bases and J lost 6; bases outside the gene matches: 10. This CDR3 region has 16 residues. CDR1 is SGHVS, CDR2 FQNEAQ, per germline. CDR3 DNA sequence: TGTGCCAGCAGCCCATGGGGCGGGGGGGCCCCCGGGGAGCTGTTTTTT. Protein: CASSPWGGGAPGELFF.

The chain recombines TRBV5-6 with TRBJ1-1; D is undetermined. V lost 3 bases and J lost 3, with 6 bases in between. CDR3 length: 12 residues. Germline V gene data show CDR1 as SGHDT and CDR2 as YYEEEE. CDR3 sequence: CASSSDYTEAFF. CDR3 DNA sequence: TGTGCCAGCAGCTCTGACTACACTGAAGCTTTCTTT.

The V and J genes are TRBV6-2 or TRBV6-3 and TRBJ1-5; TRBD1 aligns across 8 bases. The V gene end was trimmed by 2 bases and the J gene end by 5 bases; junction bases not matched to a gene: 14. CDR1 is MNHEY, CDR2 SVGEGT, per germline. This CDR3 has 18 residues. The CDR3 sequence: CASSYRNRGWISDQPQHF. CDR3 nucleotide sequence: TGTGCCAGCAGTTACCGAAACAGGGGGTGGATTTCCGATCAGCCCCAGCATTTT.

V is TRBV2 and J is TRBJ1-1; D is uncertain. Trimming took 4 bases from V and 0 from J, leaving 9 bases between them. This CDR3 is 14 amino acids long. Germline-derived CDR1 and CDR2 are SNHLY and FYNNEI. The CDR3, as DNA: TGTGCCAGCAGTGGTCAGAACATGAACACTGAAGCTTTCTTT. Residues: CASSGQNMNTEAFF.

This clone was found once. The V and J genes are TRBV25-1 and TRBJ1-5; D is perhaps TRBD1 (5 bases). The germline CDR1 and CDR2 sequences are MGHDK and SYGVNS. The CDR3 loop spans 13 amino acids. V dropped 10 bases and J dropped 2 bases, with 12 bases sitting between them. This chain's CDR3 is CATGTGGNQPQHF. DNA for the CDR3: TGTGCCACCGGGACGGGGGGCAATCAGCCCCAGCATTTT.

CDR3 protein: CASSASTDTQYF. Written as DNA, the CDR3 is TGTGCCAGCAGCGCGAGCACAGATACGCAGTATTTT. The chain employs TRBV6-2 or TRBV6-3 and TRBJ2-3, with D hard to call. Germline V gene sequence: CDR1 MNHEY, CDR2 SVGEGT. With 6 bases removed from V and 0 bases from J, the gap between germline ends came to 4 bases. CDR3 length equals 12 residues.

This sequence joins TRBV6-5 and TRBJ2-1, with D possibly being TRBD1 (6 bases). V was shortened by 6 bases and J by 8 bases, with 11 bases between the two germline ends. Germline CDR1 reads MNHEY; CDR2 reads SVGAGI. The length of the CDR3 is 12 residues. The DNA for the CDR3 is TGTGCCAGCAGACAGGGTATCCATGAGCAGTTCTTC. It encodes CASRQGIHEQFF.

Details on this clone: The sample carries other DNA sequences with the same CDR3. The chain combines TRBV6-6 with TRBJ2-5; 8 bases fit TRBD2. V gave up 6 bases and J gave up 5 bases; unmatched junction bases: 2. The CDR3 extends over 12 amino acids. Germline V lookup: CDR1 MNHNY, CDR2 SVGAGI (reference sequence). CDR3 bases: TGTGCCAGCAGCCCGGGAGGGGAGACCCAGTACTTC. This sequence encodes CASSPGGETQYF.